This T cell receptor (beta chain) was obtained from a study of blood T cell repertoires in COVID-19. Study overall: Sites in the United States, Italy and Spain provided acute and convalescent COVID-19 samples.

This clone came up once. Profiling relied on immunoSEQ multiplex PCR, and the TCRdb table lists in-frame clones only, not all of them. This sample has under 250,000 clones, with 89% found just once. This CDR3 is built from 12 residues. Germline lookup yields CDR1 SNHLY and CDR2 FYNNEI. Trimming left V 11 bases short and J 0 bases short, with 10 bases between. Sequenced sample: peripheral blood. The receptor was isolated from a man between 60 and 70 years old who had recovered from COVID-19. The chain uses TRBV2 and TRBJ2-5, with TRBD1 as a possible D gene (5 bases). CDR3 DNA: TGTGCCGGAAACAGGTACCAAGAGACCCAGTACTTC. It is translated as CAGNRYQETQYF.